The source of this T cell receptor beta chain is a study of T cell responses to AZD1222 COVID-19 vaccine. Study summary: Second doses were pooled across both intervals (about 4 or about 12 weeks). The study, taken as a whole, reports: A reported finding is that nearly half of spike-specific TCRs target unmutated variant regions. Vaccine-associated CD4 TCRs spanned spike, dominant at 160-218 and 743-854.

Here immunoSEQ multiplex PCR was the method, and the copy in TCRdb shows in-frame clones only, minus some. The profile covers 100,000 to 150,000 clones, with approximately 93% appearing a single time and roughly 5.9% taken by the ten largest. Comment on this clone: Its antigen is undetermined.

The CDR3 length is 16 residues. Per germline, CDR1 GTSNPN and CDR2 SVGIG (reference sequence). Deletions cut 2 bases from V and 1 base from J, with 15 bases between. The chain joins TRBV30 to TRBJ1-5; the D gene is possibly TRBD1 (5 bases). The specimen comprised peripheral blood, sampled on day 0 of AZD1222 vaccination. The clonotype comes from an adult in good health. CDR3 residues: CAWSRGRGRSNQPQHF. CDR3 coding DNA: TGTGCCTGGAGTAGAGGTAGGGGTAGGAGCAATCAGCCCCAGCATTTT.